This T cell receptor beta chain was found in a study of blood T cell repertoires in COVID-19. Looking at the study overall: Nucleic acid was either cDNA or gDNA, and it came from T cells, B-cell-depleted T cells, or PBMCs.

The CDR3 has 15 residues. V was pared by 1 base and J by 5 bases, with 9 bases between. Looked up from germline, CDR1 is SGHTA and CDR2 is FQGNSA. Generated by immunoSEQ multiplex PCR, the TCRdb table keeps only in-frame clones and is missing some. The sample has 150,000 to 200,000 clones, approximately 85% seen once. This clone was counted only a few times. The sequence was obtained from a man aged 55-75 years with active or convalescent COVID-19. The gene calls are TRBV7-2 and TRBJ1-6; D gene uncertain. Specimen: peripheral blood. DNA for the CDR3: TGTGCCAGCAGCTTAGGAACAGCAGATAATTCACCCCTCCACTTT. Its protein is CASSLGTADNSPLHF.